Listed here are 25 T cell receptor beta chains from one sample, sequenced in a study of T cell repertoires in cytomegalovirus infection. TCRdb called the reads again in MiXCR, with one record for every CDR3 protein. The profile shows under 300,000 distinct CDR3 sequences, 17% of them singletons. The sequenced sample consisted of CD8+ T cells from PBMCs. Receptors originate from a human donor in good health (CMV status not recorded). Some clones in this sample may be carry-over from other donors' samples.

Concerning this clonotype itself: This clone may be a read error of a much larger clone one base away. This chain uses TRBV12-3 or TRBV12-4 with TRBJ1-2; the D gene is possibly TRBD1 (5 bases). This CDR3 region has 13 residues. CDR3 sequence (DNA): TGTGCCAGCAGTCCCGGGGCCTACTATAGCTACACCTTC. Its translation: CASSPGAYYSYTF.

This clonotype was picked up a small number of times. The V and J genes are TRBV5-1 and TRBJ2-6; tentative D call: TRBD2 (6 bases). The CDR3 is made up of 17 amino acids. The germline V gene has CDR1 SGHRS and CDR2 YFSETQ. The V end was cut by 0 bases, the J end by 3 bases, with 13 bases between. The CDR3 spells CASSLGYGGLGANVLTF. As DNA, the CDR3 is TGCGCCAGCAGCTTGGGGTACGGGGGTCTTGGGGCCAACGTCCTGACTTTC.

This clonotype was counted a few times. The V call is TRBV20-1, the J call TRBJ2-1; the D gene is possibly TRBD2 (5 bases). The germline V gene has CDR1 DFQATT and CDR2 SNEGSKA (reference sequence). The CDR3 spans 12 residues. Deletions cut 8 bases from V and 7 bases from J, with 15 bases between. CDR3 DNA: TGCAGTCCCCATCCCATAGCGAATGAGCAGTTCTTC. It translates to CSPHPIANEQFF.

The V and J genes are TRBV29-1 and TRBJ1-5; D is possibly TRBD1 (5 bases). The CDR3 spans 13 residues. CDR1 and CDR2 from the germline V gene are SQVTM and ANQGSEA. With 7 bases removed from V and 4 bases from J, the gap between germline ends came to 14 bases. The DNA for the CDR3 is TGCAGCGACCGACACAGGCTAAATCAGCCCCAGCATTTT. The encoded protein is CSDRHRLNQPQHF.

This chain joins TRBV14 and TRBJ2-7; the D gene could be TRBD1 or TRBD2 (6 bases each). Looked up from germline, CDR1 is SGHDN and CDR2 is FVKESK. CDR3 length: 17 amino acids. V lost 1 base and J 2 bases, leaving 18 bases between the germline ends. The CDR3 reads CASSQARGPTWTYEQYF. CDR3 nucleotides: TGTGCCAGCAGCCAAGCTCGGGGGCCCACCTGGACCTACGAGCAGTACTTC.

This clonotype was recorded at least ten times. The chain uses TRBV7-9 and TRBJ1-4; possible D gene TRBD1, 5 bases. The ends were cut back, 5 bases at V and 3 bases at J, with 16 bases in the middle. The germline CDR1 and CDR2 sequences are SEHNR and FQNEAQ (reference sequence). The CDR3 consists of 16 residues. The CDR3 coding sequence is TGTGCCAGCAGCGACGCTTTTAGGGGTGCTAATGAAAAACTGTTTTTT. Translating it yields CASSDAFRGANEKLFF.

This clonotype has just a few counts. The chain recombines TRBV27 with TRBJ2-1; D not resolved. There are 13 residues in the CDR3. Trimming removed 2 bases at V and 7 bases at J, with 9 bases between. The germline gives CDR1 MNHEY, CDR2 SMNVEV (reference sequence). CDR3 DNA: TGTGCCAGCAGTTTACCGGGTTTAAATGAGCAGTTCTTC. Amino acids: CASSLPGLNEQFF.

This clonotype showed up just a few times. As DNA, the CDR3 is TGTGCCAGCAGTAACCGGGACCTAAATTCACCCCTCCACTTT. It encodes CASSNRDLNSPLHF. This rearrangement joins TRBV2 to TRBJ1-6; TRBD1 might be the D (5 bases). The CDR3 contains 14 residues. V was clipped by 5 bases and J by 7 bases, with 12 bases between them. Germline V CDR1 and CDR2: SNHLY, FYNNEI.

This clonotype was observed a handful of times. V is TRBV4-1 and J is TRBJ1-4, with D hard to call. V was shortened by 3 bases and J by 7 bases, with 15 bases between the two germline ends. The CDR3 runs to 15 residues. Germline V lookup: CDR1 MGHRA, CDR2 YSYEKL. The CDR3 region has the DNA TGCGCCAGCAGCCAGAGCCTCGGCGACCTTGAAAAACTGTTTTTT. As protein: CASSQSLGDLEKLFF.

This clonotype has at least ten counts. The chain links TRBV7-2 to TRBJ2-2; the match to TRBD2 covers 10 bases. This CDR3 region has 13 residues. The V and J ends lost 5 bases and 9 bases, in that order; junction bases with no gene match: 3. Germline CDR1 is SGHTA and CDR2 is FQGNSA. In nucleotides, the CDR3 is TGTGCCAGCAGCCCGGGACTAGCGAGGGAGCTGTTTTTT. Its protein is CASSPGLARELFF.

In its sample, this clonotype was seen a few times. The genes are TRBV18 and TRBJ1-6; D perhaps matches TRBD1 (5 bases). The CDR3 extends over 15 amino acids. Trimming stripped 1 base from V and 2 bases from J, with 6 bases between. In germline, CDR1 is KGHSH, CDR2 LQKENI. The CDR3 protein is CASSPQGTYNSPLHF. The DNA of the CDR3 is TGTGCCAGCTCACCACAGGGGACCTATAATTCACCCCTCCACTTT.

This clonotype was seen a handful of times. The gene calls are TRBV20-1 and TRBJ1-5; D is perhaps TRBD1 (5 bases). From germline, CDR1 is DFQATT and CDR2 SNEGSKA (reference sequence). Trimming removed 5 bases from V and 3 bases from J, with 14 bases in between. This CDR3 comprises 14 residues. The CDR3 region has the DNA TGCAGTGCTCCACTGGGGGGGTACAATCAGCCCCAGCATTTT. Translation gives CSAPLGGYNQPQHF.

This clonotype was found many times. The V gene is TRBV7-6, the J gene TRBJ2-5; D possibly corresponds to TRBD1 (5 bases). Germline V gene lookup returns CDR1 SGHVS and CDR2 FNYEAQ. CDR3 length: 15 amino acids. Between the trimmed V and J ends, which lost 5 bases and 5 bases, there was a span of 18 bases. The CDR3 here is CASSLNPGHRETQYF. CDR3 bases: TGTGCCAGCAGCCTAAATCCAGGGCACCGGGAGACCCAGTACTTC.

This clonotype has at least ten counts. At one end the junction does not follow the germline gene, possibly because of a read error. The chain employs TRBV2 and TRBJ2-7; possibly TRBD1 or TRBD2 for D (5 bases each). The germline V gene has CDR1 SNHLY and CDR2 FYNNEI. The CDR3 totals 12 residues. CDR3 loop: CAGREMDYEQYF. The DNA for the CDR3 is TGTGCCGGCAGGGAGATGGACTACGAGCAGTACTTC. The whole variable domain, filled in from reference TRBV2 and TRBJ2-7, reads EPEVTQTPSHQVTQMGQEVILRCVPISNHLYFYWYRQILGQKVEFLVSFYNNEISEKSEIFDDQFSVERPDGSNFTLKIRSTKLEDSAMYFCAGREMDYEQYFGPGTRLTVT.

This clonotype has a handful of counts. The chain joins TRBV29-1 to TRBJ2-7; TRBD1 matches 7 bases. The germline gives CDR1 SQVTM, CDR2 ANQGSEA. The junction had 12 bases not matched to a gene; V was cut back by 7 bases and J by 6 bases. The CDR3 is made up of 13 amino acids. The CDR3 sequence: CSARGTEGSEQYF. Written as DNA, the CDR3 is TGCAGCGCCAGGGGGACAGAAGGATCCGAGCAGTACTTC.

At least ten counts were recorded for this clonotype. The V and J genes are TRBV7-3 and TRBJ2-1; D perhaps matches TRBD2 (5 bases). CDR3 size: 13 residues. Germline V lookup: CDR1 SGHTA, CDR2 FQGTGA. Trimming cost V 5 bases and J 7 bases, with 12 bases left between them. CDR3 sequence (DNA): TGTGCCAGCAGCCTGACTATAAGGAATGAGCAGTTCTTC. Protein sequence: CASSLTIRNEQFF.

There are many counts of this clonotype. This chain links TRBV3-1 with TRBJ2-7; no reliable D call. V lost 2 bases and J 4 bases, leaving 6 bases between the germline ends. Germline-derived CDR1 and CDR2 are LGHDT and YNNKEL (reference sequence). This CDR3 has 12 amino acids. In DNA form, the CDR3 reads TGTGCCAGCAGCCAAAATATATACGAGCAGTACTTC. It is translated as CASSQNIYEQYF.

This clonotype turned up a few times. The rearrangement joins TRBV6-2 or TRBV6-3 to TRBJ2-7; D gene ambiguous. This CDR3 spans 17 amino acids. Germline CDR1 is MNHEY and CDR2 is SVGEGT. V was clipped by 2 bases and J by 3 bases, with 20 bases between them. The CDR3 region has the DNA TGTGCCAGCAGTTACGAGTTCTTAGGGCAAACGCTCTACGAGCAGTACTTC. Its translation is CASSYEFLGQTLYEQYF.

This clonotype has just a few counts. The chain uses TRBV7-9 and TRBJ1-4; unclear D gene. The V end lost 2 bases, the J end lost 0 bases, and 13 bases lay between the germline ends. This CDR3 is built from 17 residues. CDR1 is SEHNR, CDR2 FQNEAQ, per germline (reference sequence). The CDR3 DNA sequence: TGTGCCAGCAGCTTAAGCCCCCGTCGTGCAACTAATGAAAAACTGTTTTTT. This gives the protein CASSLSPRRATNEKLFF. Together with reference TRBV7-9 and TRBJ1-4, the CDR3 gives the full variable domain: DTGVSQNPRHKITKRGQNVTFRCDPISEHNRLYWYRQTLGQGPEFLTYFQNEAQLEKSRLLSDRFSAERPKGSFSTLEIQRTEQGDSAMYLCASSLSPRRATNEKLFFGSGTQLSVL.

This CDR3 is CSARASTGGRDGYTF. The CDR3 nucleotides are TGCAGTGCTAGGGCCTCTACGGGGGGCAGGGATGGCTACACCTTC. The gene calls are TRBV20-1 and TRBJ1-2; tentatively, D is TRBD1 (6 bases). The CDR3 covers 15 residues. Germline V CDR1 and CDR2: DFQATT, SNEGSKA (reference sequence). V was cut by 3 bases and J by 6 bases, with 20 bases left in between.

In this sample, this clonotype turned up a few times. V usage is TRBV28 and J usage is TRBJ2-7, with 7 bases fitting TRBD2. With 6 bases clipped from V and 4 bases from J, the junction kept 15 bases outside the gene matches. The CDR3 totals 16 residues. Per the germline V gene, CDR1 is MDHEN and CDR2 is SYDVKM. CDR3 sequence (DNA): TGTGCCAGCAGCCCCGGCGAAGCGGGGATGGGGTACGAGCAGTACTTC. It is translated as CASSPGEAGMGYEQYF.

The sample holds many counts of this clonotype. The CDR3 loop reads CASSLEAHTQYF. The CDR3 DNA follows: TGTGCCAGCAGCTTAGAAGCCCATACGCAGTATTTT. The chain joins TRBV7-9 to TRBJ2-3; D unresolved. The ends were cut back, 1 base at V and 7 bases at J, with 6 bases in the middle. The V gene's germline CDR1 is SEHNR and CDR2 FQNEAQ (reference sequence). The CDR3 runs 12 residues.

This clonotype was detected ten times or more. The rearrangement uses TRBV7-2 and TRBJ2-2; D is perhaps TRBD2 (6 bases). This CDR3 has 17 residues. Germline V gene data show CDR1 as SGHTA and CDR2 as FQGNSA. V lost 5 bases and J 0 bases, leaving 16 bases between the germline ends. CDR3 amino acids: CASSPGGTYTNTGELFF. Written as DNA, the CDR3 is TGTGCCAGCAGCCCCGGCGGGACTTACACGAACACCGGGGAGCTGTTTTTT.

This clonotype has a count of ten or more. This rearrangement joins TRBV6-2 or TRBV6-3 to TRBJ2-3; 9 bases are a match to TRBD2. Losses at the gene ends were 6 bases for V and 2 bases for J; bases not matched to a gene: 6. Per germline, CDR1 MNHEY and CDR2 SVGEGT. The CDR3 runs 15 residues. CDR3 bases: TGTGCCAGCAGCCGTAGCGGGGGATACACAGATACGCAGTATTTT. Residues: CASSRSGGYTDTQYF.

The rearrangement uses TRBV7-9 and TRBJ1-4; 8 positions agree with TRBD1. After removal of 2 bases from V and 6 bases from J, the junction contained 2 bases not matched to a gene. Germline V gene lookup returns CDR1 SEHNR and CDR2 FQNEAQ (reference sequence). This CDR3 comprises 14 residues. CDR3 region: CASSLRTGHEKLFF. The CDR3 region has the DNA TGTGCCAGCAGCTTAAGGACAGGGCATGAAAAACTGTTTTTT.